The present entry profiles one TCR beta chain with its context. This record comes from a study of cytomegalovirus exposure and HLA in healthy donors. It was with 60 Vbeta and 13 Jbeta primers that the PCR ran. The method was immunoSEQ multiplex PCR; TCRdb's version includes in-frame clones alone and lacks a portion of them. Of roughly 190,000 clones in the sample, 60% to 80% were seen once. Germline lookup yields CDR1 SQVTM and CDR2 ANQGSEA. CDR3 size: 11 residues. The rearrangement links TRBV29-1 to TRBJ2-3, with D unclear. The source material was PBMCs. This TCR was sampled from a woman in her twenties or thirties in good health and CMV-seropositive. In DNA, the CDR3 is TGCAGAGTCCTAGTTCGCGATACGCAGTATTTT. Translated: CRVLVRDTQYF.